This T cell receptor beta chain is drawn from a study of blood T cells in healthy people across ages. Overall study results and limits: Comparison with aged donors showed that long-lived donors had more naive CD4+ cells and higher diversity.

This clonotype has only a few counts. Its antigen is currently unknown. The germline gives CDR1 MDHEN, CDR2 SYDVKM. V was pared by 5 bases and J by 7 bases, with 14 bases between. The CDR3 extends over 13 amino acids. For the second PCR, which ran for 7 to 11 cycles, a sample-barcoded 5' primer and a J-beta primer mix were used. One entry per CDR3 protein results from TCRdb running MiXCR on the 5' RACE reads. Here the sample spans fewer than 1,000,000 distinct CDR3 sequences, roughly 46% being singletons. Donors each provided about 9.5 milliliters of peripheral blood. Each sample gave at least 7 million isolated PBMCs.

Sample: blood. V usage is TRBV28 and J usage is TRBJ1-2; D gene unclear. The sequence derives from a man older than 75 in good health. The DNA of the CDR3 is TGTGCCAGCAGTGTGGGAAAGATTCGTGGCTACACCTTC. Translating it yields CASSVGKIRGYTF.